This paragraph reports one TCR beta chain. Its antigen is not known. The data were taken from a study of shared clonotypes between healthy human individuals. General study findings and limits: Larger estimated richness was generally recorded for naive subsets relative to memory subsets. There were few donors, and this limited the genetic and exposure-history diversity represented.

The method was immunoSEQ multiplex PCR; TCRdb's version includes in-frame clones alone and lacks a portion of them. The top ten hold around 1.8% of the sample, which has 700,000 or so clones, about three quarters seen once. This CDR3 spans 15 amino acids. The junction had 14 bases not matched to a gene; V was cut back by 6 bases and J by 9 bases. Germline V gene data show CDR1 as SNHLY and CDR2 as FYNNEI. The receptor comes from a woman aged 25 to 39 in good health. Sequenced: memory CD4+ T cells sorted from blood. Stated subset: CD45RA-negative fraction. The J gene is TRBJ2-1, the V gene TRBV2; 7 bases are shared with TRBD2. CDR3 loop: CASRESTSALGEQFF. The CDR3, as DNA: TGTGCCAGCAGGGAGAGTACTAGCGCCCTGGGTGAGCAGTTCTTC.